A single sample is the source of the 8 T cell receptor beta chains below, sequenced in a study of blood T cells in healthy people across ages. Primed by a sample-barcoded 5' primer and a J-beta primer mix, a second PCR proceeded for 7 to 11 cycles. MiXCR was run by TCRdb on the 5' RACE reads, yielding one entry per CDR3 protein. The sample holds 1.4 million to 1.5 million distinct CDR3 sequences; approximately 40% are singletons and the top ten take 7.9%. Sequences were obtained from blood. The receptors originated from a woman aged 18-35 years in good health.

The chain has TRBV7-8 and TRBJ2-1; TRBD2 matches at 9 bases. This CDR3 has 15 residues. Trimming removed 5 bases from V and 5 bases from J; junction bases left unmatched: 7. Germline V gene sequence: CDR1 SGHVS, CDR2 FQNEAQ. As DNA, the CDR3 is TGTGCCAGCAGCCGACTAGCGGAACTGGACAATGAGCAGTTCTTC. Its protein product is CASSRLAELDNEQFF.

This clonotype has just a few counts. CDR3: CSAKTSGIQETQYF. In DNA form, the CDR3 reads TGCAGTGCTAAGACTAGCGGGATCCAAGAGACCCAGTACTTC. This rearrangement joins TRBV20-1 to TRBJ2-5, with 11 bases aligning to TRBD2. V shed 4 bases, J shed 1 base, and the junction held 2 bases outside the gene matches. This CDR3 has 14 amino acids. Germline-derived CDR1 and CDR2 are DFQATT and SNEGSKA (reference sequence).

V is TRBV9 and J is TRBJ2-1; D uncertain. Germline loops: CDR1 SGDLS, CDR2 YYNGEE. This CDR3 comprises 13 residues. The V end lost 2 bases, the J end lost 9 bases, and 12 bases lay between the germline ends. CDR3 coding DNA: TGTGCCAGCAGCGTCGGCCTTCCGAGTGAGCAGTTCTTC. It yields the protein CASSVGLPSEQFF.

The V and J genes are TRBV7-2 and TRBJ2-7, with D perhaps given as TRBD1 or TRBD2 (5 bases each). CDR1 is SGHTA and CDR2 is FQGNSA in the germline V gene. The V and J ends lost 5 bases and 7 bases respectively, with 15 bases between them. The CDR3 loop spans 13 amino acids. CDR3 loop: CASSVLGTREQYF. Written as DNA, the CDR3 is TGTGCCAGCAGCGTACTCGGGACCCGGGAGCAGTACTTC.

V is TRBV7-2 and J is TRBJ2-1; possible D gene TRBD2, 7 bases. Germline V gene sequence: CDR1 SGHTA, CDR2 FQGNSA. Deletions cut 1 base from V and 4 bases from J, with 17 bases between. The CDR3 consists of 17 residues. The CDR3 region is CASSLVGGLADYNEQFF. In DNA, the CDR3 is TGTGCCAGCAGCTTAGTTGGGGGGCTAGCGGATTACAATGAGCAGTTCTTC.

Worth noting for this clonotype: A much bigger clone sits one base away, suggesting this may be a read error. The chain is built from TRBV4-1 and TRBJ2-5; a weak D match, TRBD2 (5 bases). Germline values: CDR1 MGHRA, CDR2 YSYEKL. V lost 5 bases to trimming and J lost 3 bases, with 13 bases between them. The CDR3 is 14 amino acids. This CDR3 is CASSFGPAEETQYF. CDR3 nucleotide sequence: TGCGCCAGCAGCTTTGGACCAGCGGAAGAGACCCAGTACTTC.

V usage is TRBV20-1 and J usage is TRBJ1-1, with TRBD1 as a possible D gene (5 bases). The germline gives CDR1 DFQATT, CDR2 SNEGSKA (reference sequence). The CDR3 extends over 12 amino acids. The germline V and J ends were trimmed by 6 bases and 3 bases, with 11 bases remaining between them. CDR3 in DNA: TGCAGTGCGGTCAGGGTACACACTGAAGCTTTCTTT. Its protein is CSAVRVHTEAFF.

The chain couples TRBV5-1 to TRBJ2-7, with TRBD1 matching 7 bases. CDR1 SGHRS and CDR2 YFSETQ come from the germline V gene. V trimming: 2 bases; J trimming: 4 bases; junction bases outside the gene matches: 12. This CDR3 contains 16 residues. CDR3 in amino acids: CASSLAPGQASYEQYF. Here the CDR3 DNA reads TGCGCCAGCAGCTTAGCCCCCGGACAGGCCTCATACGAGCAGTACTTC.